This entry features one TCR beta chain sequence. Sequence at one end of the junction differs from germline and may be a read error. This record comes from a study of cytomegalovirus exposure and HLA in healthy donors. 13 Jbeta primers and 60 Vbeta primers were used for the PCR. Sequencing used immunoSEQ multiplex PCR; TCRdb keeps in-frame clones, though not all of them. Found here are about 190,000 clones, approximately 80% of them singletons; the top ten hold roughly 2%. At collection, donors were nominally healthy, but unrecorded immune exposures were probable. The clonotype originates from a woman in her late teens or twenties in good health and CMV-seropositive. The sample was PBMCs.

The DNA of the CDR3 is TGTGCCAGCAGCCGGGGGTCGGGGGGGGCCAACGGCCTGACTTTC. This gives the protein CASSRGSGGANGLTF. The rearrangement uses TRBV7-2 and TRBJ2-6, with 8 nucleotides matching TRBD2. The germline gives CDR1 SGHTA, CDR2 FQGNSA. The CDR3 loop spans 15 amino acids. The variable domain in full, with the rest retrieved from reference TRBV7-2 and TRBJ2-6, is GAGVSQSPSNKVTEKGKDVELRCDPISGHTALYWYRQSLGQGLEFLIYFQGNSAPDKSGLPSDRFSAERTGGSVSTLTIQRTQQEDSAVYLCASSRGSGGANGLTFGAGSRLTVL.